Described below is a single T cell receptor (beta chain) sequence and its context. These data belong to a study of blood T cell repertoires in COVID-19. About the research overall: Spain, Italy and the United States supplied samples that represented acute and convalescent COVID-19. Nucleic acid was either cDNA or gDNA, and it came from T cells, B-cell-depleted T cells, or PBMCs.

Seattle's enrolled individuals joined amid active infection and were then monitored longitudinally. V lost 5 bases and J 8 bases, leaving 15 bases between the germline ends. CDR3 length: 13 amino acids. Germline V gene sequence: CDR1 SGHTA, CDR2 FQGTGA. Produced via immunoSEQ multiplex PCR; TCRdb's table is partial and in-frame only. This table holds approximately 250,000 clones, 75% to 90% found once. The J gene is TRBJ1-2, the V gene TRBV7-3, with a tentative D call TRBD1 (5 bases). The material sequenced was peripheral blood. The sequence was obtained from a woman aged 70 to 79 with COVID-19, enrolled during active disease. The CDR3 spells CASSPGQAAGYTF. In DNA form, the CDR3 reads TGTGCCAGCAGCCCAGGGCAGGCCGCCGGCTACACCTTC.